This entry concerns a single TCR beta chain. The sample is drawn from a study of cytomegalovirus exposure and HLA in healthy donors. Researchers ran the PCR with 60 Vbeta and 13 Jbeta primers. Using immunoSEQ multiplex PCR, the repertoire was profiled, and TCRdb retains in-frame clones only, with some absent. The sample lists about 95,000 clones; about 81% were seen once. Germline CDR1 SNHLY, CDR2 FYNNEI. V shed 1 base, J shed 12 bases, and the junction held 8 bases outside the gene matches. This CDR3 region has 13 residues. The sample comprised PBMCs. The TCR was taken from a woman aged 40 to 55 in good health and CMV-seropositive. The gene calls are TRBV2 and TRBJ1-1; 7 nucleotides match TRBD1. The CDR3 reads CASSEDRGRVPFF. The CDR3 nucleotides read TGTGCCAGCAGTGAAGACAGGGGAAGAGTCCCTTTCTTT. Together with reference TRBV2 and TRBJ1-1, the CDR3 gives the full variable domain: EPEVTQTPSHQVTQMGQEVILRCVPISNHLYFYWYRQILGQKVEFLVSFYNNEISEKSEIFDDQFSVERPDGSNFTLKIRSTKLEDSAMYFCASSEDRGRVPFFGQGTRLTVV.